These T cell receptor beta chains were read from a single sample in a study of T cells in localized non-small cell lung cancer. Measured with immunoSEQ multiplex PCR; TCRdb has only the in-frame clones, and not every one. This table has about 40,000 clones, around 88% appearing once. Sequences were derived from peripheral blood, sampled before any cancer treatment. These receptors were collected from a man between 40 and 75 years old with stage I lung adenocarcinoma. CDR3s include the opening cysteine and the closing phenylalanine or tryptophan. A D gene is named only where the DNA matches it firmly. The listing skips clone size in some rows; elsewhere it reads once, few, many or a size class.

j_call: TRBJ2-2
d_call: -
v_call: TRBV27
cdr3_length: 16
clone_size: -
cdr3_aa: CASRNHRAANTGELFF
cdr3_nt: TGTGCCAGCAGAAACCACAGAGCAGCGAACACCGGGGAGCTGTTTTTT

j_call: TRBJ2-1
d_call: -
v_call: TRBV7-6
cdr3_length: 14
clone_size: -
cdr3_aa: CASSSDRSYNEQFF
cdr3_nt: TGTGCCAGCAGCTCCGACAGATCCTACAATGAGCAGTTCTTC

j_call: TRBJ2-3
d_call: -
v_call: TRBV25-1
cdr3_length: 12
clone_size: -
cdr3_aa: CASSEFTDTQYF
cdr3_nt: TGTGCCAGCAGTGAATTCACAGATACGCAGTATTTT

j_call: TRBJ1-2
d_call: -
v_call: TRBV18
cdr3_length: 15
clone_size: -
cdr3_aa: CASSPSGTANYGYTF
cdr3_nt: TGTGCCAGCTCACCATCAGGGACGGCTAACTATGGCTACACCTTC

j_call: TRBJ1-4
d_call: -
v_call: TRBV29-1
cdr3_length: 11
clone_size: -
cdr3_aa: CSVRGGEKLFF
cdr3_nt: TGCAGCGTGAGGGGGGGTGAAAAACTGTTTTTT

j_call: TRBJ1-3
d_call: -
v_call: TRBV28
cdr3_length: 16
clone_size: -
cdr3_aa: CASSSLPGGTGNTIYF
cdr3_nt: TGTGCCAGCAGTTCCCTGCCCGGGGGGACTGGAAACACCATATATTTT

j_call: TRBJ2-2
d_call: TRBD2
v_call: TRBV29-1
cdr3_length: 13
clone_size: -
cdr3_aa: CSVSGLAFGELFF
cdr3_nt: TGCAGCGTGTCGGGACTAGCGTTCGGGGAGCTGTTTTTT

j_call: TRBJ1-5
d_call: TRBD1
v_call: TRBV28
cdr3_length: 14
clone_size: -
cdr3_aa: CASLGQILSQPQHF
cdr3_nt: TGTGCCAGCTTGGGACAGATTTTATCTCAGCCCCAGCATTTT

j_call: TRBJ2-1
d_call: TRBD2
v_call: TRBV7-9
cdr3_length: 15
clone_size: once
cdr3_aa: CASSPGSSGYNEQFF
cdr3_nt: TGTGCCAGCAGCCCCGGGTCTAGCGGTTACAATGAGCAGTTCTTC

j_call: TRBJ2-7
d_call: -
v_call: TRBV18
cdr3_length: 13
clone_size: -
cdr3_aa: CASSPGFTYEQYF
cdr3_nt: TGTGCCAGCTCACCTGGCTTTACCTACGAGCAGTACTTC

j_call: TRBJ2-2
d_call: TRBD2
v_call: TRBV5-4
cdr3_length: 16
clone_size: -
cdr3_aa: CASSLRLAGRAGELFF
cdr3_nt: TGTGCCAGCAGCTTGCGGCTAGCGGGAAGGGCCGGGGAGCTGTTTTTT

j_call: TRBJ1-1
d_call: -
v_call: TRBV5-1
cdr3_length: 14
clone_size: -
cdr3_aa: CASSLPTGATEAFF
cdr3_nt: TGCGCCAGCAGCTTACCTACAGGAGCCACTGAAGCTTTCTTT

j_call: TRBJ2-5
d_call: TRBD1
v_call: TRBV5-5
cdr3_length: 16
clone_size: medium-sized
cdr3_aa: CASSSSQGEYPETQYF
cdr3_nt: TGTGCCAGCAGCTCATCTCAGGGGGAATATCCGGAGACCCAGTACTTC

j_call: TRBJ1-2
d_call: -
v_call: TRBV13
cdr3_length: 15
clone_size: -
cdr3_aa: CASSLGGASNYGYTF
cdr3_nt: TGTGCCAGCAGCTTAGGAGGGGCCAGTAACTATGGCTACACCTTC

j_call: TRBJ2-1
d_call: TRBD2
v_call: TRBV5-1
cdr3_length: 16
clone_size: -
cdr3_aa: CASSRGGGSVWNEQFF
cdr3_nt: TGCGCCAGCAGCCGCGGTGGCGGGAGTGTTTGGAATGAGCAGTTCTTC

j_call: TRBJ2-5
d_call: TRBD2
v_call: TRBV2
cdr3_length: 16
clone_size: -
cdr3_aa: CASSEMGLAGVETQYF
cdr3_nt: TGTGCCAGCAGTGAAATGGGACTAGCGGGAGTAGAGACCCAGTACTTC

j_call: TRBJ2-3
d_call: TRBD2
v_call: TRBV7-2
cdr3_length: 15
clone_size: -
cdr3_aa: CASSSLAGAADTQYF
cdr3_nt: TGTGCCAGCAGCTCCTTAGCGGGAGCGGCAGATACGCAGTATTTT

j_call: TRBJ1-5
d_call: -
v_call: TRBV27
cdr3_length: 16
clone_size: few
cdr3_aa: CASSPRGGDGNQPQHF
cdr3_nt: TGTGCCAGCAGTCCCAGAGGGGGAGATGGCAATCAGCCCCAGCATTTT

j_call: TRBJ2-7
d_call: -
v_call: TRBV5-6
cdr3_length: 15
clone_size: -
cdr3_aa: CASSSQSHFSYEQYF
cdr3_nt: TGTGCCAGCAGCTCGCAAAGTCATTTTTCCTACGAGCAGTACTTC

j_call: TRBJ2-2
d_call: -
v_call: TRBV7-3
cdr3_length: 16
clone_size: -
cdr3_aa: CASSLNVAANTGELFF
cdr3_nt: TGTGCCAGCAGCTTAAATGTAGCGGCGAACACCGGGGAGCTGTTTTTT

j_call: TRBJ1-2
d_call: TRBD1
v_call: TRBV27
cdr3_length: 15
clone_size: -
cdr3_aa: CASRRATGFDYGYTF
cdr3_nt: TGTGCCAGCAGACGCGCGACAGGGTTTGACTATGGCTACACCTTC

j_call: TRBJ2-1
d_call: -
v_call: TRBV4-3
cdr3_length: 17
clone_size: -
cdr3_aa: CASSQDTFPRSYNEQFF
cdr3_nt: TGCGCCAGCAGCCAAGACACGTTTCCGCGGTCCTACAATGAGCAGTTCTTC

j_call: TRBJ2-1
d_call: -
v_call: TRBV28
cdr3_length: 15
clone_size: -
cdr3_aa: CASSLIQLHYNEQFF
cdr3_nt: TGTGCCAGCAGTTTGATCCAATTGCACTACAATGAGCAGTTCTTC

j_call: TRBJ2-3
d_call: -
v_call: TRBV15
cdr3_length: 16
clone_size: -
cdr3_aa: CATSRSLESPTDTQYF
cdr3_nt: TGTGCCACCAGCCGCTCACTAGAATCACCGACAGATACGCAGTATTTT

j_call: TRBJ2-1
d_call: TRBD2
v_call: TRBV4-1
cdr3_length: 15
clone_size: -
cdr3_aa: CASQDRLAGDNEQFF
cdr3_nt: TGCGCCAGCCAGGATCGACTAGCGGGTGACAATGAGCAGTTCTTC

j_call: TRBJ2-1
d_call: -
v_call: TRBV2
cdr3_length: 15
clone_size: -
cdr3_aa: CASSESGFSYNEQFF
cdr3_nt: TGTGCCAGCAGTGAGAGCGGATTCTCCTACAATGAGCAGTTCTTC

j_call: TRBJ1-1
d_call: -
v_call: TRBV7-3
cdr3_length: 13
clone_size: -
cdr3_aa: CASSTQPNTEAFF
cdr3_nt: TGTGCCAGCAGTACCCAACCGAACACTGAAGCTTTCTTT

j_call: TRBJ2-1
d_call: -
v_call: TRBV9
cdr3_length: 18
clone_size: -
cdr3_aa: CASSVVGGGSPSYNEQFF
cdr3_nt: TGTGCCAGCAGCGTAGTAGGGGGCGGGAGTCCCTCCTACAATGAGCAGTTCTTC

j_call: TRBJ2-1
d_call: TRBD2
v_call: TRBV14
cdr3_length: 17
clone_size: -
cdr3_aa: CASSPGTSGAYYNEQFF
cdr3_nt: TGTGCCAGCAGCCCCGGGACTAGCGGAGCCTACTACAATGAGCAGTTCTTC

j_call: TRBJ2-1
d_call: TRBD2
v_call: TRBV6-5
cdr3_length: 14
clone_size: few
cdr3_aa: CASSRTSGWNEQFF
cdr3_nt: TGTGCCAGCAGTAGGACTAGCGGATGGAATGAGCAGTTCTTC

j_call: TRBJ1-1
d_call: -
v_call: TRBV2
cdr3_length: 14
clone_size: -
cdr3_aa: CASSGVSGNTEAFF
cdr3_nt: TGTGCCAGCAGTGGAGTTTCGGGGAACACTGAAGCTTTCTTT